This T cell receptor (beta chain) came from a study of cytomegalovirus exposure and HLA in healthy donors. The ends were cut back, 3 bases at V and 8 bases at J, with 14 bases in the middle. The CDR3 runs 14 residues. Germline V lookup: CDR1 LNHDA, CDR2 SQIVND (reference sequence). This PCR relied on a set of 60 Vbeta primers and 13 Jbeta primers. Sequencing used immunoSEQ multiplex PCR; TCRdb keeps in-frame clones, though not all of them. Recorded for this sample: more than 65,000 clones. The chain joins TRBV19 to TRBJ2-1, with no clear D. The TCR originated in a man aged 35 to 55 in good health and CMV-seronegative. Sequenced sample: PBMCs. CDR3 sequence reads: CASSIGRAVDEQFF. The CDR3 DNA sequence: TGTGCCAGTAGTATCGGTCGCGCTGTGGATGAGCAGTTCTTC.